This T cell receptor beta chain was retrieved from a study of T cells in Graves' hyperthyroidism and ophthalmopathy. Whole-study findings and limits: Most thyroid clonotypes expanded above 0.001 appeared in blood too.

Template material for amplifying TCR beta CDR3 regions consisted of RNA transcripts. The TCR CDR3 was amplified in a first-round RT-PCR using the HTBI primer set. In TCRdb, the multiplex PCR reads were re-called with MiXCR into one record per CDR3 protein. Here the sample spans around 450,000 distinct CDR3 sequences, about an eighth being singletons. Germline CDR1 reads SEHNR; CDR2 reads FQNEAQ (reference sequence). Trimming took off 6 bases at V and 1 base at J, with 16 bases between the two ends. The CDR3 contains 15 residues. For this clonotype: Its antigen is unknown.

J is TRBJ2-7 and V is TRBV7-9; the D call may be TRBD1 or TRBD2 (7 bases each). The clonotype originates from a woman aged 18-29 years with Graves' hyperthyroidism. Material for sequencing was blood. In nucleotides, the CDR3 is TGTGCCAGCAGGCCCAGACAGGGAGGGTCCTACGAGCAGTACTTC. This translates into CASRPRQGGSYEQYF.